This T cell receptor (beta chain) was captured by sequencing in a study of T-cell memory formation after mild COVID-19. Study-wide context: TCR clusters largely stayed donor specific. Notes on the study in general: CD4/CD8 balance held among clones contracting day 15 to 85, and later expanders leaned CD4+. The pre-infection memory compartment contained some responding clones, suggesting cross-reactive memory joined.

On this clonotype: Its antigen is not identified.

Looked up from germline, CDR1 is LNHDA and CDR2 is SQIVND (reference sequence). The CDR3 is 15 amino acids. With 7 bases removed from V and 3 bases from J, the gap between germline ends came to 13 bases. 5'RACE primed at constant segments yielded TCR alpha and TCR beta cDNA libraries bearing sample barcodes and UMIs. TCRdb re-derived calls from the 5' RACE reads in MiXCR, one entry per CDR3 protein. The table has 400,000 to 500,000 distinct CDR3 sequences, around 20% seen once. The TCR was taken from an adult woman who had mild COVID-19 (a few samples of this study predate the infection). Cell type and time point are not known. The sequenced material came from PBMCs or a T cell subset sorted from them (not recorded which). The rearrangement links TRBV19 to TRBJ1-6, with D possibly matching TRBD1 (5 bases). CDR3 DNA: TGTGCCAGTAACTCCGGGACTCTCTATAATTCACCCCTCCACTTT. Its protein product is CASNSGTLYNSPLHF.